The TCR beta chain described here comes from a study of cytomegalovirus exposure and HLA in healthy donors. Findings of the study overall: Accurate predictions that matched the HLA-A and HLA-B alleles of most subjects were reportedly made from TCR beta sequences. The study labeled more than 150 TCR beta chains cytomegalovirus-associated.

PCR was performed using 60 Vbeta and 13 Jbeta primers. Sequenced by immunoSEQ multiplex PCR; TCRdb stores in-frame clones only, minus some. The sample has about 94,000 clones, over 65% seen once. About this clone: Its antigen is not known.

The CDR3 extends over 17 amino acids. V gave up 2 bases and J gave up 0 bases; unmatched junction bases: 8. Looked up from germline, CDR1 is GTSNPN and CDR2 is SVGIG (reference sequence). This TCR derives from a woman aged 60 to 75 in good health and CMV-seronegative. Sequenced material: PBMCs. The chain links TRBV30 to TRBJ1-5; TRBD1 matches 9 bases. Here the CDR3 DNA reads TGTGCCTGGAGTAGCAGGACAGGGGATATTAGCAATCAGCCCCAGCATTTT. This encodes CAWSSRTGDISNQPQHF.